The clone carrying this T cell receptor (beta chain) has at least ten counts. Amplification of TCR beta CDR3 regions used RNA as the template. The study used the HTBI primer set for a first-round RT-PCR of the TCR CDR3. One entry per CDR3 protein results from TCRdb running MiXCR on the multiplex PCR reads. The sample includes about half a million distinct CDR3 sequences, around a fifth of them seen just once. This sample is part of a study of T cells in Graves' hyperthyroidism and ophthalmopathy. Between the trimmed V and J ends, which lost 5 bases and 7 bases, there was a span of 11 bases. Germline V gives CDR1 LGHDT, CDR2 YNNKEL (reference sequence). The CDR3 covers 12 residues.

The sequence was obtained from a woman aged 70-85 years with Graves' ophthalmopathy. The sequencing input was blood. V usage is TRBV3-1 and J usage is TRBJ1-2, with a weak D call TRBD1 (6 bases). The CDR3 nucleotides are TGTGCCAGCAGCTCCCGCAGGGGTGGCTACACCTTC. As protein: CASSSRRGGYTF.